The 10 T cell receptor beta chains presented below share a single source sample, sequenced in a study of cytomegalovirus exposure and HLA in healthy donors. The PCR ran on 60 Vbeta and 13 Jbeta primers. Clones were read by immunoSEQ multiplex PCR, and TCRdb kept only the in-frame ones, dropping some. The table shows 110,000 to 150,000 clones, with about 79% occurring only once. Material for sequencing was PBMCs. Every receptor here comes from a male donor in good health and CMV-seronegative.

J is TRBJ2-7 and V is TRBV27; 13 bases align to TRBD2. The trim removed 5 bases at V and 6 bases at J, leaving 7 bases unmatched. The CDR3 has 15 residues. CDR1 and CDR2 from the germline V gene are MNHEY and SMNVEV (reference sequence). CDR3 in amino acids: CASSPGLAGVIEQYF. CDR3 DNA sequence: TGTGCCAGCAGTCCAGGACTAGCGGGAGTTATCGAGCAGTACTTC.

The rearrangement uses TRBV6-5 and TRBJ1-1; D remains unclear. V lost 0 bases, J lost 5 bases, and 7 bases lay in between. The CDR3 is 13 residues long. Germline values: CDR1 MNHEY, CDR2 SVGAGI. In nucleotides, the CDR3 is TGTGCCAGCAGTTACTCGGGGAGGACTGAAGCTTTCTTT. Translated: CASSYSGRTEAFF.

This clone was seen a few times. The rearrangement uses TRBV6-5 and TRBJ1-1; D not resolved. CDR3 length: 12 residues. Germline loops: CDR1 MNHEY, CDR2 SVGAGI. Trimming shortened V by 6 bases and J by 6 bases, and 11 bases separated the two germline ends. CDR3 bases: TGTGCCAGCAGCCGAGGCCCCCCTGAAGCTTTCTTT. Protein sequence: CASSRGPPEAFF.

V is TRBV7-6 and J is TRBJ1-2; unclear D gene. Germline CDR1 is SGHVS and CDR2 is FNYEAQ. The V end lost 1 base, the J end lost 3 bases, and 21 bases lay between the germline ends. The CDR3 consists of 18 residues. CDR3 in amino acids: CASSLGLPAHYSYYGYTF. The CDR3 DNA follows: TGTGCCAGCAGCTTAGGGTTGCCGGCTCACTATTCTTACTATGGCTACACCTTC.

V and J are TRBV11-2 and TRBJ1-5; D is unclear. V lost 5 bases, J lost 5 bases, and 13 bases lay in between. The CDR3 has 14 residues. CDR1 is SGHAT and CDR2 is FQNNGV in the germline V gene. The CDR3 coding sequence is TGTGCCAGCAGCCATCCTGACACTCATCAGCCCCAGCATTTT. This gives the protein CASSHPDTHQPQHF.

V and J are TRBV2 and TRBJ1-6; maybe TRBD1 (6 bases). The CDR3 is made up of 14 amino acids. Looked up from germline, CDR1 is SNHLY and CDR2 is FYNNEI. Trimming took off 10 bases at V and 4 bases at J, with 14 bases between the two ends. The CDR3 nucleotides are TGTGCCACCAAAACTACAGGGTATAATTCACCCCTCCACTTT. Its translation: CATKTTGYNSPLHF.

The chain is built from TRBV7-9 and TRBJ2-7; the D gene is possibly TRBD2 (6 bases). Trimming took off 6 bases at V and 2 bases at J, with 11 bases between the two ends. CDR1 SEHNR and CDR2 FQNEAQ come from the germline V gene (reference sequence). CDR3 size: 13 residues. CDR3 sequence: CASSRLGPYEQYF. CDR3 coding DNA: TGTGCCAGCAGTCGACTAGGACCCTACGAGCAGTACTTC.

Points on this clone: The sample contains more than one DNA sequence encoding this CDR3. DNA of the CDR3: TGTGCCAGCAGCTGGGGACAGGGGTCTACTGAAGCTTTCTTT. As protein: CASSWGQGSTEAFF. The J gene is TRBJ1-1, the V gene TRBV7-8; 10 nucleotides agree with TRBD1. Per germline, CDR1 SGHVS and CDR2 FQNEAQ. V dropped 4 bases and J dropped 5; count of bases not matched to a gene: 4. This CDR3 region has 14 residues.

The chain employs TRBV5-1 and TRBJ2-3; TRBD2 matches at 14 bases. The CDR3 sequence is 17 residues long. The V gene's germline CDR1 is SGHRS and CDR2 YFSETQ. V gave up 4 bases and J gave up 4 bases; unmatched junction bases: 8. The CDR3 DNA reads TGCGCCAGCAGCCTTCCCGGGACTAGCGGGAGCGCAGATACGCAGTATTTT. Its protein is CASSLPGTSGSADTQYF.

The chain links TRBV6-4 to TRBJ1-2; D not certain. Germline V gives CDR1 MRHNA, CDR2 SNTAGT. The CDR3 is 15 residues long. Trimming took off 0 bases at V and 4 bases at J, with 12 bases between the two ends. CDR3 coding DNA: TGTGCCAGCAGTGACTCCGCAGACTCTACCTATGGCTACACCTTC. Translating it yields CASSDSADSTYGYTF.